The T cell receptor beta chain under discussion was sequenced for a study of blood T cell repertoires in COVID-19. About the research overall: Acute-phase and convalescent COVID-19 samples originated in the United States, Italy and Spain. The analysed material was cDNA or gDNA that came from T cells, B-cell-depleted T cells, or PBMCs.

Source study methods: Reference gene primer amplification gave nucleated cell count estimates. Assay: immunoSEQ multiplex PCR; the TCRdb copy retains only in-frame clones and omits some. V and J calls and clone size are given by that table; D and trimming were obtained from the DNA. The sample holds 270,000 or so clones, 86% seen once. This CDR3 comprises 17 residues. V dropped 3 bases and J dropped 3; count of bases not matched to a gene: 8. CDR1 and CDR2 (germline): LGHDT, YNNKEL (reference sequence). V usage is TRBV3-1 (or the pseudogene TRBV3-2) and J usage is TRBJ2-1; 10 positions agree with TRBD2. The sample consisted of peripheral blood. The sequence was collected from a man in his forties or fifties with active or convalescent COVID-19. The CDR3, as DNA: TGTGCCAGCAGCCAGGAACACCTAGCGGGGGTCTACAATGAGCAGTTCTTC. Protein product: CASSQEHLAGVYNEQFF.